Presented here are 4 T cell receptor beta chains from one specimen sequenced in a study of T cell responses to AZD1222 COVID-19 vaccine. Using immunoSEQ multiplex PCR, the repertoire was profiled, and TCRdb retains in-frame clones only, with some absent. This sample has 130,000 to 150,000 clones; more than 70% occur once, and the top ten carry over 13%. The starting material was peripheral blood, obtained on day 0 of AZD1222 vaccination. These receptors all stem from an adult in good health.

CDR3 residues: CASSLSRQMREENYGYTF. In DNA form, the CDR3 reads TGCGCCAGCAGCTTATCGCGACAGATGCGGGAGGAAAACTATGGCTACACCTTC. The gene calls are TRBV5-1 and TRBJ1-2, with D possibly TRBD1 on 5 matching bases. Per the germline V gene, CDR1 is SGHRS and CDR2 is YFSETQ. Trimming cost V 2 bases and J 2 bases, with 22 bases left between them. This CDR3 has 18 amino acids.

The V gene is TRBV5-1, the J gene TRBJ1-3, with D possibly being TRBD1 (6 bases). V was shortened by 5 bases and J by 0 bases, with 12 bases between the two germline ends. The germline CDR1 and CDR2 sequences are SGHRS and YFSETQ. CDR3 size: 15 residues. The CDR3 protein is CASSLGQISGNTIYF. CDR3 sequence (DNA): TGCGCCAGCAGTCTCGGACAGATCTCTGGAAACACCATATATTTT.

The V and J genes are TRBV9 and TRBJ2-7; D unclear. V was shortened by 4 bases and J by 0 bases, with 11 bases between the two germline ends. Germline assignment: CDR1 SGDLS and CDR2 YYNGEE. There are 14 residues in the CDR3. The CDR3 DNA follows: TGTGCCAGCAGCCCGGACCGATTCTCCTACGAGCAGTACTTC. Its translation is CASSPDRFSYEQYF.

The J gene is TRBJ2-3, the V gene TRBV28; 12 nucleotides agree with TRBD2. Germline V lookup: CDR1 MDHEN, CDR2 SYDVKM. The CDR3 is 15 residues long. V lost 8 bases to trimming and J lost 5 bases; unmatched junction nucleotides: 8. The CDR3: CASPPLAGGKDTQYF. CDR3 bases: TGTGCCAGCCCCCCCCTAGCGGGGGGGAAAGATACGCAGTATTTT.